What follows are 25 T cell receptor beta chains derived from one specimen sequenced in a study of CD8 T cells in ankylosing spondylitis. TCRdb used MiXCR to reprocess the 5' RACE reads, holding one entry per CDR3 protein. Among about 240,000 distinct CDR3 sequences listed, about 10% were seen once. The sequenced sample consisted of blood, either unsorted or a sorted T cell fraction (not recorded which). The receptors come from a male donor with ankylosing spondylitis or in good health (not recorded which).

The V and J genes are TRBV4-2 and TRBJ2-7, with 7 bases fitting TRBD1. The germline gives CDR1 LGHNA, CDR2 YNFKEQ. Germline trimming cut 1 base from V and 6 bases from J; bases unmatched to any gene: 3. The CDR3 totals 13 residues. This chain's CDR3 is CASSQVGDSEQYF. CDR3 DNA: TGTGCCAGCAGCCAAGTTGGGGACAGCGAGCAGTACTTC.

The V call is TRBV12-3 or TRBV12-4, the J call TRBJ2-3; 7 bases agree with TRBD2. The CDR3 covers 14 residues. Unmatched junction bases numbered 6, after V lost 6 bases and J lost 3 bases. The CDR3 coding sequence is TGTGCCAGCAGACCTTCACTAGCGACAGATACGCAGTATTTT. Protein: CASRPSLATDTQYF.

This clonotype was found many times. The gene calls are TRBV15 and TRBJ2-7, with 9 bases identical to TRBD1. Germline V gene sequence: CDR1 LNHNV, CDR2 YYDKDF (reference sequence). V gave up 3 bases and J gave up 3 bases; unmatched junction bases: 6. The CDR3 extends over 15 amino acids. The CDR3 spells CATSRAGTGHYEQYF. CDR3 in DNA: TGTGCCACCAGCAGGGCCGGGACAGGGCACTACGAGCAGTACTTC. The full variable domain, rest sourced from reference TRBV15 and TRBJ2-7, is DAMVIQNPRYQVTQFGKPVTLSCSQTLNHNVMYWYQQKSSQAPKLLFHYYDKDFNNEADTPDNFQSRRPNTSFCFLDIRSPGLGDTAMYLCATSRAGTGHYEQYFGPGTRLTVT.

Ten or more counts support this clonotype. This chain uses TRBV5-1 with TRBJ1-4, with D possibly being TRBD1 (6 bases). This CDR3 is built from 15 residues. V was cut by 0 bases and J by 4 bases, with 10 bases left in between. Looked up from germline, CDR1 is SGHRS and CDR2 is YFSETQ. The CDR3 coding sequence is TGCGCCAGCAGCTTGGCGGAAGGGGGTAATGAAAAACTGTTTTTT. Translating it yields CASSLAEGGNEKLFF.

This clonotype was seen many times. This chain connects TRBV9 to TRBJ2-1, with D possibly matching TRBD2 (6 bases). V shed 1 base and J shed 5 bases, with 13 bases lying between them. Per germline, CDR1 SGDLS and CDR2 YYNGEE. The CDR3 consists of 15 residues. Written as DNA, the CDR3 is TGTGCCAGCAGCGTATTCGGAGGGACCAACAATGAGCAGTTCTTC. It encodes CASSVFGGTNNEQFF.

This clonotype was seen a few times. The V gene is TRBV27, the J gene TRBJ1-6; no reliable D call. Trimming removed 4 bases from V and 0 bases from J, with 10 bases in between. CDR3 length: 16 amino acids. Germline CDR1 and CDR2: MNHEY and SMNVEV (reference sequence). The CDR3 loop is CASSSPLSSYNSPLHF. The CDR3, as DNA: TGTGCCAGCAGTTCCCCCCTAAGCTCCTATAATTCACCCCTCCACTTT.

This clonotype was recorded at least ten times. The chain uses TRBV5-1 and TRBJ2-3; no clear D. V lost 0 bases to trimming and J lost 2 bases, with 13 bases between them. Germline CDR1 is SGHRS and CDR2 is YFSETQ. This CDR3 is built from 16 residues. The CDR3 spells CASSLDGNLFTDTQYF. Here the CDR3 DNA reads TGCGCCAGCAGCTTGGATGGCAACTTATTCACAGATACGCAGTATTTT.

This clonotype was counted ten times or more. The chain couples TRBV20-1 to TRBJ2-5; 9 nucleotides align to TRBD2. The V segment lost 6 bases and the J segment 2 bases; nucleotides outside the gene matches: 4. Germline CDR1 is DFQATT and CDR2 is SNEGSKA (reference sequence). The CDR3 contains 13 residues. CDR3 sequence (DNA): TGCAGTGCGGAGCTAGCGGGACAAGAGACCCAGTACTTC. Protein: CSAELAGQETQYF.

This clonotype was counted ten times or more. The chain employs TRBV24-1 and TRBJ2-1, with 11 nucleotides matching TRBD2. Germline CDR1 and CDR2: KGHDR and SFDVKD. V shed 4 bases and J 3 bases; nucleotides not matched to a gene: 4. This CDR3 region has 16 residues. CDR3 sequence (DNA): TGTGCCACCAGTGAAACTAGCGGGAGCGACTACAATGAGCAGTTCTTC. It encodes CATSETSGSDYNEQFF.

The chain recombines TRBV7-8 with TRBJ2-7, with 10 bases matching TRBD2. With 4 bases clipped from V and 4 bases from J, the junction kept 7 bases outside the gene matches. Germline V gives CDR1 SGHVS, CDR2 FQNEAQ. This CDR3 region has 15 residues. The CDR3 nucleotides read TGTGCCAGCAGCTCCTCTAGCGGGAGCGGGTACGAGCAGTACTTC. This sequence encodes CASSSSSGSGYEQYF.

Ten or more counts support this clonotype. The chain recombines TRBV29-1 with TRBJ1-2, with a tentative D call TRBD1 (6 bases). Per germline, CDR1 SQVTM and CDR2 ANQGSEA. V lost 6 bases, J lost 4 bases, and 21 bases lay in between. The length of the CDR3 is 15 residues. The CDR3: CSVAEQGLGTYGYTF. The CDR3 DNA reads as TGCAGCGTGGCTGAACAGGGTCTAGGGACCTATGGCTACACCTTC. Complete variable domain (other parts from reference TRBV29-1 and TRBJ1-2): SAVISQKPSRDICQRGTSLTIQCQVDSQVTMMFWYRQQPGQSLTLIATANQGSEATYESGFVIDKFPISRPNLTFSTLTVSNMSPEDSSIYLCSVAEQGLGTYGYTFGSGTRLTVV.

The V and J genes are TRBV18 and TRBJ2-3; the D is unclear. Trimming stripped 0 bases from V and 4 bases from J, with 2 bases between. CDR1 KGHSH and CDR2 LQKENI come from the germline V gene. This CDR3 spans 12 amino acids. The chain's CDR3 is CASSPPADTQYF. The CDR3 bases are TGTGCCAGCTCACCACCGGCAGATACGCAGTATTTT.

The CDR3, as DNA: TGTGCCAGCAGCTTAGATGAGATTCACACCGGGGAGCTGTTTTTT. Translation: CASSLDEIHTGELFF. V and J are TRBV7-2 and TRBJ2-2; D not certain. V lost 1 base to trimming and J lost 3 bases, with 9 bases between them. The CDR3 covers 15 residues. Per germline, CDR1 SGHTA and CDR2 FQGNSA.

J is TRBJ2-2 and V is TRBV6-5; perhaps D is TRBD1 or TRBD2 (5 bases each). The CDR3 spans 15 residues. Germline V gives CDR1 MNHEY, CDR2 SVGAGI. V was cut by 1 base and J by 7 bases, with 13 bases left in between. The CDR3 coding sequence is TGTGCCAGCAGTTACTTCCGAGGGCAGGGCGGGGAGCTGTTTTTT. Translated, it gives CASSYFRGQGGELFF.

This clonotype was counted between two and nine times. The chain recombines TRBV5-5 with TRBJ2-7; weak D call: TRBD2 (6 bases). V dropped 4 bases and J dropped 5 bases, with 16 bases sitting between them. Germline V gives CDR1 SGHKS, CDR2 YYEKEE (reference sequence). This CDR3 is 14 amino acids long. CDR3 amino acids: CASSTYSGDHEQYF. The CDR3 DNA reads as TGTGCCAGCAGCACGTACTCGGGGGACCACGAGCAGTACTTC.

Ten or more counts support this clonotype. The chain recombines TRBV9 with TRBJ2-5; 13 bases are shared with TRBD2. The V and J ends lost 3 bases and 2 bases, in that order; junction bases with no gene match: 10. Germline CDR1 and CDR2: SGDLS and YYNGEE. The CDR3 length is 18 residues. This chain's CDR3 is CASSAPGLAGNKQETQYF. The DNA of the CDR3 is TGTGCCAGCAGCGCCCCGGGACTAGCGGGGAACAAACAAGAGACCCAGTACTTC.

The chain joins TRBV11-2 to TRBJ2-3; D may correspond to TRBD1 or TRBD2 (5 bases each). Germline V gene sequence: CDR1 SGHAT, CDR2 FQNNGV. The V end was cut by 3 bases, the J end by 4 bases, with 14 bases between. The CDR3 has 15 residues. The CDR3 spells CASSFGGPIPDTQYF. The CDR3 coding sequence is TGTGCCAGCAGCTTTGGGGGACCCATACCAGATACGCAGTATTTT.

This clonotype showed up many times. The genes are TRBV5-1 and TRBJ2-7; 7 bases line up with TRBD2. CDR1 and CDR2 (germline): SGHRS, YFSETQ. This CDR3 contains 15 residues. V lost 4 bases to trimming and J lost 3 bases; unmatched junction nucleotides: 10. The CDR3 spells CASSVGRGLYYEQYF. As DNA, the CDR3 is TGCGCCAGCAGCGTTGGGAGGGGACTATACTACGAGCAGTACTTC.

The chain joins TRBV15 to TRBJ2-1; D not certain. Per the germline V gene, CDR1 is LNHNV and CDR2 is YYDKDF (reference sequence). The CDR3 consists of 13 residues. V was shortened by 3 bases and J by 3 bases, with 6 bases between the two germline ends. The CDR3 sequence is CATSRGFYNEQFF. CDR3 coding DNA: TGTGCCACCAGCAGGGGATTCTACAATGAGCAGTTCTTC.

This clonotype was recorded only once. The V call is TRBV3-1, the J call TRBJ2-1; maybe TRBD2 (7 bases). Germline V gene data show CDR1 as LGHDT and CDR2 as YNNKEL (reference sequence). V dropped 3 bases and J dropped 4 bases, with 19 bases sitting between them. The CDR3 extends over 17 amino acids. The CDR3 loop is CASSHKDGRGLYNEQFF. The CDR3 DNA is TGTGCCAGCAGCCATAAAGACGGGCGGGGGCTTTACAATGAGCAGTTCTTC.

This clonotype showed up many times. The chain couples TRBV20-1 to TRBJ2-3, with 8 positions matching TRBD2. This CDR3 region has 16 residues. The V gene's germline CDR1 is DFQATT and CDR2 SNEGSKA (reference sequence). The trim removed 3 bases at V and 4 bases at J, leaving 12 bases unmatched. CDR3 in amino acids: CSARGGSTSGPDTQYF. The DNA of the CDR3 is TGCAGTGCTAGGGGGGGAAGCACTAGCGGACCAGATACGCAGTATTTT.

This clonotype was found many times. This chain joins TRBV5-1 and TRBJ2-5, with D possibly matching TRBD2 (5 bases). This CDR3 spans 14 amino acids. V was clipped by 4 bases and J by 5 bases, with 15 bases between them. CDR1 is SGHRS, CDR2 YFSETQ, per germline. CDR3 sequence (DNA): TGCGCCAGCAGCCGAAACCTAGCTAGGGAGACCCAGTACTTC. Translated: CASSRNLARETQYF.

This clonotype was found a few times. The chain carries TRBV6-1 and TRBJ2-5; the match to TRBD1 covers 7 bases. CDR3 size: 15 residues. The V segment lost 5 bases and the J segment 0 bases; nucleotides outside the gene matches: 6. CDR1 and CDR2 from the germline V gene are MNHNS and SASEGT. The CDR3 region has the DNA TGTGCCAGCAGTCAACCGGGACAGAACCAAGAGACCCAGTACTTC. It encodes CASSQPGQNQETQYF.

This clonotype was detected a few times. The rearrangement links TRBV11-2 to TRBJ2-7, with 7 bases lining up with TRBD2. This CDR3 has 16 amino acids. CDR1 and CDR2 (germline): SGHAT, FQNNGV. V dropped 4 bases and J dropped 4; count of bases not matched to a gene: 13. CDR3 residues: CASSSLLAFGPYEQYF. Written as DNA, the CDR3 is TGTGCCAGCAGCTCGTTACTAGCGTTCGGACCGTACGAGCAGTACTTC. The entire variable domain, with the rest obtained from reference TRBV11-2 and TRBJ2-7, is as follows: EAGVAQSPRYKIIEKRQSVAFWCNPISGHATLYWYQQILGQGPKLLIQFQNNGVVDDSQLPKDRFSAERLKGVDSTLKIQPAKLEDSAVYLCASSSLLAFGPYEQYFGPGTRLTVT.

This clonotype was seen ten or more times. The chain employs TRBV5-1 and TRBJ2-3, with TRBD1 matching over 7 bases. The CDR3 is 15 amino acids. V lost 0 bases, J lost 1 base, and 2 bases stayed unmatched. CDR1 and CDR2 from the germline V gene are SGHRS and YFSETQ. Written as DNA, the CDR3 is TGCGCCAGCAGCTTGGAGGGGGCCCGCACAGATACGCAGTATTTT. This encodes CASSLEGARTDTQYF.